Below are 24 T cell receptor beta chains sequenced from a single sample in a study of OX40 agonist ivuxolimab in advanced cancers. The assay was immunoSEQ multiplex PCR, and TCRdb's table has in-frame clones only and misses some. Among 45,000 to 65,000 clones listed, roughly 90% were seen once. The sequences come from CD4+ or CD8+ T cells sorted from blood, collected in a trial of the OX40 agonist ivuxolimab. The receptors were gathered from an adult with an advanced solid tumor such as melanoma, head and neck, liver or kidney cancer.

J is TRBJ2-1 and V is TRBV30; 7 positions match TRBD2. CDR1 is GTSNPN, CDR2 SVGIG, per germline (reference sequence). The junction had 11 bases not matched to a gene; V was cut back by 4 bases and J by 11 bases. The CDR3 extends over 13 amino acids. The CDR3 DNA reads as TGTGCCTGGACAGCGGGATCTAGTCGTAAGCAGTTCTTC. Its protein is CAWTAGSSRKQFF.

The CDR3 here is CASSPQMAENTEAFF. In nucleotides, the CDR3 is TGTGCCAGCTCACCCCAAATGGCGGAGAACACTGAAGCTTTCTTT. The chain links TRBV18 to TRBJ1-1; unclear D gene. Germline V gene data show CDR1 as KGHSH and CDR2 as LQKENI. V was clipped by 3 bases and J by 1 base, with 12 bases between them. The length of the CDR3 is 15 residues. The full variable domain, completed using reference TRBV18 and TRBJ1-1, is NAGVMQNPRHLVRRRGQEARLRCSPMKGHSHVYWYRQLPEEGLKFMVYLQKENIIDESGMPKERFSAEFPKEGPSILRIQQVVRGDSAAYFCASSPQMAENTEAFFGQGTRLTVV.

V usage is TRBV29-1 and J usage is TRBJ2-5; D gene unclear. The CDR3 totals 12 residues. Germline assignment: CDR1 SQVTM and CDR2 ANQGSEA. V lost 5 bases and J 5 bases, leaving 12 bases between the germline ends. The CDR3 DNA is TGCAGCGTTTTGAGAATGTGGGAGACCCAGTACTTC. It specifies CSVLRMWETQYF.

This rearrangement joins TRBV19 to TRBJ2-1, with 10 bases fitting TRBD1. The CDR3 loop spans 14 amino acids. Trimming removed 4 bases from V and 8 bases from J; junction bases left unmatched: 5. Germline CDR1 and CDR2: LNHDA and SQIVND (reference sequence). CDR3: CASSNRDRGHEQFF. CDR3 in DNA: TGTGCCAGTAGTAACCGGGACAGGGGTCATGAGCAGTTCTTC.

The gene calls are TRBV19 and TRBJ2-3, with 7 nucleotides matching TRBD1. Germline V CDR1 and CDR2: LNHDA, SQIVND (reference sequence). The J segment lost 5 bases and the V segment lost 6 bases, leaving 5 bases of the junction unmatched. This CDR3 is 13 amino acids long. The chain's CDR3 is CASSRQGRDTQYF. Written as DNA, the CDR3 is TGTGCCAGTAGCCGACAGGGTAGAGATACGCAGTATTTT.

V is TRBV27 and J is TRBJ1-2; 10 bases are shared with TRBD1. V lost 5 bases, J lost 4 bases, and 7 bases stayed unmatched. The length of the CDR3 is 15 residues. CDR1 is MNHEY and CDR2 is SMNVEV in the germline V gene (reference sequence). CDR3 sequence reads: CASSDRDRGLYGYTF. Written as DNA, the CDR3 is TGTGCCAGCAGTGACCGGGACAGGGGACTCTATGGCTACACCTTC.

This clone appeared a single time. The chain has TRBV6-1 and TRBJ2-7, with D perhaps matching TRBD2 (6 bases). The V end lost 6 bases, the J end lost 0 bases, and 12 bases lay between the germline ends. CDR1 and CDR2 (germline): MNHNS, SASEGT. The CDR3 has 14 residues. The CDR3 DNA reads TGTGCCAGCAGACCGGGACTCCTCTCCTACGAGCAGTACTTC. Amino acids: CASRPGLLSYEQYF.

The gene calls are TRBV18 and TRBJ1-3, with D possibly matching TRBD1 (5 bases). The CDR3 spans 15 residues. Per the germline V gene, CDR1 is KGHSH and CDR2 is LQKENI. Deletions cut 5 bases from V and 2 bases from J, with 13 bases between. The DNA of the CDR3 is TGTGCCAGCTCATCTCGGGACGGACCTGGAAACACCATATATTTT. This gives the protein CASSSRDGPGNTIYF. The whole variable domain, filled in from reference TRBV18 and TRBJ1-3, reads NAGVMQNPRHLVRRRGQEARLRCSPMKGHSHVYWYRQLPEEGLKFMVYLQKENIIDESGMPKERFSAEFPKEGPSILRIQQVVRGDSAAYFCASSSRDGPGNTIYFGEGSWLTVV.

The chain couples TRBV9 to TRBJ2-3; TRBD1 is a possible D gene (6 bases). Germline values: CDR1 SGDLS, CDR2 YYNGEE. This CDR3 is built from 17 residues. V lost 0 bases, J lost 7 bases, and 21 bases lay in between. CDR3 residues: CASSVVDDGTTPYTQYF. CDR3 DNA sequence: TGTGCCAGCAGCGTAGTCGATGACGGGACAACTCCCTATACGCAGTATTTT.

This CDR3 reads CASRVGTGSYEQYF. The CDR3 DNA is TGTGCCAGCAGGGTGGGGACTGGATCTTACGAGCAGTACTTC. This sequence joins TRBV27 and TRBJ2-7; D may be TRBD2 (6 bases). The CDR3 sequence is 14 residues long. V was pared by 6 bases and J by 4 bases, with 16 bases between. Germline V gives CDR1 MNHEY, CDR2 SMNVEV (reference sequence).

The gene calls are TRBV2 and TRBJ2-7; D is perhaps TRBD1 or TRBD2 (5 bases each). V was shortened by 6 bases and J by 1 base, with 10 bases between the two germline ends. The CDR3 totals 13 residues. Germline V gene data show CDR1 as SNHLY and CDR2 as FYNNEI. CDR3: CASSRDGSYEQYF. CDR3 nucleotide sequence: TGTGCCAGCAGCAGGGACGGATCCTACGAGCAGTACTTC.

The chain employs TRBV7-2 and TRBJ2-7, with 7 positions matching TRBD2. Germline values: CDR1 SGHTA, CDR2 FQGNSA. J lost 0 bases, V lost 2 bases, and 1 base had no gene match. The CDR3 has 14 residues. This CDR3 is CASSLIAGSYEQYF. The CDR3 DNA sequence: TGTGCCAGCAGCTTAATAGCGGGCTCCTACGAGCAGTACTTC.

The CDR3 loop reads CASSLVGGAGSEQFF. CDR3 sequence (DNA): TGTGCCAGCAGCTTAGTAGGGGGGGCGGGAAGTGAGCAGTTCTTC. J is TRBJ2-1 and V is TRBV7-2, with D possibly TRBD2 on 7 matching bases. The CDR3 covers 15 residues. Trimming cost V 1 base and J 9 bases, with 16 bases left between them. CDR1 and CDR2 (germline): SGHTA, FQGNSA.

The chain uses TRBV28 and TRBJ1-4; D is unclear. Germline V lookup: CDR1 MDHEN, CDR2 SYDVKM. The V gene lost 8 bases and the J gene lost 3 bases, with 13 bases spanning the gap. The CDR3 is made up of 14 amino acids. Here the CDR3 reads CASRSTVPNEKLFF. The CDR3 DNA sequence: TGTGCCAGCCGATCCACAGTGCCTAATGAAAAACTGTTTTTT. Using reference TRBV28 and TRBJ1-4 for the parts outside the CDR3, the full variable domain is DVKVTQSSRYLVKRTGEKVFLECVQDMDHENMFWYRQDPGLGLRLIYFSYDVKMKEKGDIPEGYSVSREKKERFSLILESASTNQTSMYLCASRSTVPNEKLFFGSGTQLSVL.

The J gene is TRBJ1-5, the V gene TRBV21-1. TRBV21-1 is a documented pseudogene. This CDR3 spans 15 amino acids. The CDR3 reads CASSQSRRHNQPQHF. The CDR3 DNA sequence: TGTGCCAGCAGCCAGTCCCGGAGGCACAATCAGCCCCAGCATTTT.

The chain couples TRBV5-6 to TRBJ1-5, with D unclear. Trimming shortened V by 4 bases and J by 5 bases, and 16 bases separated the two germline ends. In germline, CDR1 is SGHDT, CDR2 YYEEEE. The length of the CDR3 is 15 residues. CDR3 region: CASSGRNSIDQPQHF. The DNA for the CDR3 is TGTGCCAGCAGCGGACGGAACTCCATCGATCAGCCCCAGCATTTT.

The V and J genes are TRBV12-5 and TRBJ2-3, with TRBD1 identical over 9 bases. Germline V gene sequence: CDR1 LGHNT, CDR2 FRNRAP. CDR3 length equals 15 residues. V shed 6 bases and J 4 bases; nucleotides not matched to a gene: 8. The CDR3 here is CASGPGTGKADTQYF. CDR3 nucleotide sequence: TGTGCTAGTGGACCCGGGACAGGGAAGGCAGATACGCAGTATTTT.

CDR3 sequence reads: CASSQELAYEQYF. CDR3 bases: TGTGCCAGCAGCCAAGAACTCGCTTACGAGCAGTACTTC. The J gene is TRBJ2-7, the V gene TRBV4-2; D not certain. Trimming removed 0 bases at V and 4 bases at J, with 7 bases between. The CDR3 is 13 residues long. CDR1 is LGHNA and CDR2 is YNFKEQ in the germline V gene.

V usage is TRBV18 and J usage is TRBJ1-2; 7 positions agree with TRBD1. The CDR3 runs 15 residues. Germline CDR1 and CDR2: KGHSH and LQKENI. Losses at the gene ends were 3 bases for V and 0 bases for J; bases not matched to a gene: 4. Written as DNA, the CDR3 is TGTGCCAGCTCACCTGTGGACAGGACTAACTATGGCTACACCTTC. It codes for CASSPVDRTNYGYTF. The complete variable domain, with remaining parts taken from reference TRBV18 and TRBJ1-2, reads NAGVMQNPRHLVRRRGQEARLRCSPMKGHSHVYWYRQLPEEGLKFMVYLQKENIIDESGMPKERFSAEFPKEGPSILRIQQVVRGDSAAYFCASSPVDRTNYGYTFGSGTRLTVV.

As DNA, the CDR3 is TGCGCCAGCAGCGTGACAGGTTCACAAACTAATGAAAAACTGTTTTTT. Residues: CASSVTGSQTNEKLFF. The chain employs TRBV5-1 and TRBJ1-4; D might be TRBD1 (6 bases). Trimming shortened V by 4 bases and J by 1 base, and 14 bases separated the two germline ends. The CDR3 consists of 16 residues. Germline-derived CDR1 and CDR2 are SGHRS and YFSETQ.

This chain connects TRBV9 to TRBJ2-7, with D perhaps TRBD2 (6 bases). With 4 bases removed from V and 2 bases from J, the gap between germline ends came to 19 bases. The CDR3 totals 16 residues. Germline CDR1 and CDR2: SGDLS and YYNGEE. This chain's CDR3 is CASSPRLSGDTYEQYF. In nucleotides, the CDR3 is TGTGCCAGCAGCCCCCGACTTAGCGGAGATACCTACGAGCAGTACTTC.

V is TRBV27 and J is TRBJ1-2; D not certain. V lost 4 bases to trimming and J lost 3 bases, with 12 bases between them. The CDR3 covers 14 residues. Germline loops: CDR1 MNHEY, CDR2 SMNVEV (reference sequence). The CDR3 here is CASSSSTPYYGYTF. DNA for the CDR3: TGTGCCAGCAGTTCATCGACACCTTACTATGGCTACACCTTC.

This chain links TRBV2 with TRBJ2-3; D call uncertain. Germline loops: CDR1 SNHLY, CDR2 FYNNEI. Deletions cut 7 bases from V and 0 bases from J, with 8 bases between. This CDR3 comprises 13 residues. CDR3 bases: TGTGCCAGCACGCGGTTTAGCACAGATACGCAGTATTTT. It codes for CASTRFSTDTQYF.

The CDR3 spells CAISESPGRREQYF. CDR3 nucleotide sequence: TGTGCCATCAGTGAGTCCCCGGGGCGGCGAGAGCAGTACTTC. The chain joins TRBV10-3 to TRBJ2-7; either TRBD1 or TRBD2 may supply D (5 bases each). V was pared by 0 bases and J by 7 bases, with 13 bases between. This CDR3 comprises 14 residues. Germline V CDR1 and CDR2: ENHRY, SYGVKD.